A selection of T cell receptor beta chains follows, all from one sample in a study of regulatory T cells in long-lasting Graves disease. TCRdb used MiXCR to reprocess the multiplex PCR reads, holding one entry per CDR3 protein. The sample lists fewer than 650,000 distinct CDR3 sequences, roughly 16% occurring once. This sample also appeared in a second study, on T cells in Graves' hyperthyroidism and ophthalmopathy.

The specimen comprised peripheral blood mononuclear cells (PBMCs), sampled at new diagnosis, from a patient treated with antithyroid drugs. The source is a man between 18 and 35 years old with Graves disease. Each CDR3 is given with its conserved first and last residue. D genes are given only for firm matches. Size is omitted from some rows. Given values are once, few, many or a class for expanded clones.

clone_size | d_call | j_call | v_call | cdr3_aa | cdr3_nt
NA | TRBD1 | TRBJ1-2 | TRBV7-9 | CASSTEQGAYGYTF | TGTGCCAGCAGCACCGAACAGGGGGCCTATGGCTACACCTTC
many | NA | TRBJ1-1 | TRBV5-6 | CASSSIQGNTEAFF | TGTGCCAGCAGCTCGATACAGGGAAACACTGAAGCTTTCTTT
NA | TRBD2 | TRBJ2-7 | TRBV6-1 | CASRSGTSEYEQYF | TGTGCCAGCAGATCCGGGACTAGCGAATACGAGCAGTACTTC
NA | TRBD2 | TRBJ2-7 | TRBV20-1 | CSASNPGTSGYEQYF | TGCAGTGCTAGTAACCCCGGGACTAGCGGCTACGAGCAGTACTTC
few | TRBD2 | TRBJ2-1 | TRBV7-3 | CASSLTTSGAYNEQFF | TGTGCCAGCAGCTTAACAACTAGCGGGGCTTACAATGAGCAGTTCTTC
many | TRBD1 | TRBJ1-1 | TRBV18 | CASSLSGTENTEAFF | TGTGCCAGCTCACTTTCCGGGACAGAGAACACTGAAGCTTTCTTT
few | NA | TRBJ1-5 | TRBV5-8 | CASGPGRLSNQPQHF | TGTGCCAGCGGCCCCGGTCGGCTTAGCAATCAGCCCCAGCATTTT
NA | NA | TRBJ2-4 | TRBV28 | CASSLEDKNIQYF | TGTGCCAGCAGTTTGGAGGACAAAAACATTCAGTACTTC
few | TRBD1 | TRBJ2-1 | TRBV9 | CASSVATGTGVDEQFF | TGTGCCAGCAGCGTAGCCACCGGGACAGGGGTGGACGAGCAGTTCTTC
many | NA | TRBJ2-1 | TRBV25-1 | CASSEFPQGGGEQFF | TGTGCCAGCAGTGAATTCCCTCAAGGGGGAGGTGAGCAGTTCTTC
many | TRBD2 | TRBJ2-7 | TRBV6-1 | CASSEAPGLAGPYEQYF | TGTGCCAGCAGTGAAGCGCCGGGTCTAGCGGGACCCTACGAGCAGTACTTC
NA | TRBD1 | TRBJ1-1 | TRBV15 | CATFSGGLNTEAFF | TGTGCCACCTTCTCAGGGGGGCTGAACACTGAAGCTTTCTTT